This entry describes one T cell receptor (beta chain). Its specificity is unknown. Full-length variable regions came from constant-region reverse primers plus semi-nested Nested Universal Primer A PCR. Via MiXCR, TCRdb re-called the 5' RACE reads, giving one row per CDR3 protein. The sample shows under 7,000 distinct CDR3 sequences, 34% of them seen only once. With V trimmed by 6 bases and J by 0 bases, 16 bases remained unmatched. Germline V gives CDR1 GTSNPN, CDR2 SVGIG (reference sequence). The CDR3 extends over 17 amino acids. Study observations and caveats: Tumor Treg TCRs overlapped most with tumor naive CD4+ cells. In terms of TCR gene usage, tumor memory CD4+ T cells clustered together with blood and lymph node memory CD4+ cells, as well as with lymph node naive CD4+ cells.

Purified naive CD4+ T cells were depleted of CD25+ Tregs. The chain recombines TRBV30 with TRBJ2-7; 8 nucleotides line up with TRBD1. This TCR was sampled from a female donor with breast cancer. Source material: naive CD4+ T cells sorted from a lymph node. Stated subset: naive CD4+ T cells, CD4+CD45RA+CD25-. The CDR3 here is CACPKSPGTGDSYEQYF. As DNA, the CDR3 is TGTGCCTGCCCAAAATCCCCCGGGACAGGTGACTCCTACGAGCAGTACTTC.